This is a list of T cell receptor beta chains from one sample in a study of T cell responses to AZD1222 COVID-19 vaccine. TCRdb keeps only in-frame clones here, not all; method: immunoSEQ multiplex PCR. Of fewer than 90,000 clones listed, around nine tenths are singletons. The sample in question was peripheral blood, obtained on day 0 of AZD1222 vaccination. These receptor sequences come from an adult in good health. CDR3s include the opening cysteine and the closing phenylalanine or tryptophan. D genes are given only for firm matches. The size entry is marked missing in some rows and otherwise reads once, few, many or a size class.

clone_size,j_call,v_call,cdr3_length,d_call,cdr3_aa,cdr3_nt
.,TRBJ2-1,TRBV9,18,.,CASSVATSSGRWSNEQFF,TGTGCCAGCAGCGTAGCTACTAGTAGTGGGAGATGGAGCAATGAGCAGTTCTTC
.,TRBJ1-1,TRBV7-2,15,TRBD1,CASSPRQGLGTEAFF,TGTGCCAGCAGCCCTCGACAGGGGTTGGGCACTGAAGCTTTCTTT
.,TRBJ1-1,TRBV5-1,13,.,CASSPGMGTEAFF,TGCGCCAGCAGCCCAGGGATGGGGACTGAAGCTTTCTTT
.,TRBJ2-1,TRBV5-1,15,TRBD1,CASSRGQGAVDEQFF,TGCGCCAGCAGCCGGGGACAGGGGGCTGTCGATGAGCAGTTCTTC
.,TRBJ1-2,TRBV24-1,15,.,CATSDFGQGEGGYTF,TGTGCCACCAGTGATTTCGGCCAGGGAGAGGGTGGCTACACCTTC
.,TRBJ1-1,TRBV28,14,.,CASSLWAENTEAFF,TGTGCCAGCAGTTTATGGGCGGAGAACACTGAAGCTTTCTTT
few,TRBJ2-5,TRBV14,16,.,CASSHGRGRASETQYF,TGTGCCAGCAGCCATGGTAGAGGCAGAGCGTCGGAGACCCAGTACTTC
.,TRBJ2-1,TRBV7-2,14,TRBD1,CASSFTGGYNEQFF,TGTGCCAGCAGCTTCACAGGGGGATACAATGAGCAGTTCTTC
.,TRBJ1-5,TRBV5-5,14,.,CASRLMGSNQPQHF,TGTGCCAGCAGATTGATGGGAAGCAATCAGCCCCAGCATTTT
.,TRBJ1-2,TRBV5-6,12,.,CASSRANYGYTF,TGTGCCAGCAGCAGAGCCAACTATGGCTACACCTTC
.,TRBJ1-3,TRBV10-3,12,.,CAITGPGNTIYF,TGTGCCATCACCGGCCCTGGAAACACCATATATTTT
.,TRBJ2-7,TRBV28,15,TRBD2,CASTLGASGTYEQYF,TGTGCCAGCACCCTAGGGGCTAGCGGGACTTACGAGCAGTACTTC
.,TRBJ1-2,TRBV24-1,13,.,CATSEGEEYGYTF,TGTGCCACCAGTGAGGGGGAGGAGTATGGCTACACCTTC
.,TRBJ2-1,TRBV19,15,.,CASSTARFSYNEQFF,TGTGCCAGTAGTACCGCAAGGTTCTCCTACAATGAGCAGTTCTTC
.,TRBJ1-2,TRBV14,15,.,CASSQVVETNYGYTF,TGTGCCAGCAGCCAAGTAGTGGAGACTAACTATGGCTACACCTTC
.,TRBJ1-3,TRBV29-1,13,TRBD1,CSVDRGSRNTIYF,TGCAGCGTGGACAGGGGATCAAGAAACACCATATATTTT
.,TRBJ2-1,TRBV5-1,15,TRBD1,CASSLGQGGFNEQFF,TGCGCCAGCAGCTTGGGACAGGGGGGATTCAATGAGCAGTTCTTC
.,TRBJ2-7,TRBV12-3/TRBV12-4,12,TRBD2,CASRPGGNEQYF,TGTGCCAGCAGACCCGGGGGGAACGAGCAGTACTTC
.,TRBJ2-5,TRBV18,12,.,CASSPLQETQYF,TGTGCCAGCTCACCCCTACAAGAGACCCAGTACTTC
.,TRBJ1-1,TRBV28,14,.,CASSSPTPNTEAFF,TGTGCCAGCAGTTCCCCGACACCGAACACTGAAGCTTTCTTT
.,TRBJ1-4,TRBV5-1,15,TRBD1,CASSVQGARDEKLFF,TGCGCCAGCAGCGTCCAGGGGGCGCGGGATGAAAAACTGTTTTTT
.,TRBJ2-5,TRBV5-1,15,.,CASSRLGGIGETQYF,TGCGCCAGCAGCCGTCTTGGGGGTATAGGAGAGACCCAGTACTTC
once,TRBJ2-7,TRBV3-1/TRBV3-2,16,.,CASSQGWQRRLNEQYF,TGTGCCAGCAGCCAAGGGTGGCAGCGGAGGCTGAACGAGCAGTACTTC
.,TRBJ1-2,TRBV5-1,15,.,CASSLVGALSYGYTF,TGCGCCAGCAGCTTGGTGGGGGCTCTCTCTTATGGCTACACCTTC
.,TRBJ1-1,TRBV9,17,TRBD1,CASSSSGTGGPYTEAFF,TGTGCCAGCAGCTCCTCCGGGACAGGGGGCCCATACACTGAAGCTTTCTTT
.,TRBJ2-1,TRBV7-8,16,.,CASSLELGELNNEQFF,TGTGCCAGCAGCTTAGAATTGGGGGAGTTGAACAATGAGCAGTTCTTC
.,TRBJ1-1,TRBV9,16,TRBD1,CASSPQAGTGGTEAFF,TGTGCCAGCAGCCCACAGGCCGGGACAGGGGGCACTGAAGCTTTCTTT
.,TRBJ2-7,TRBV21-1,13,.,CASEGPQPYEQYF,TGTGCCAGCGAGGGACCGCAGCCTTACGAGCAGTACTTC
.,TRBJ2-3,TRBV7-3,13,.,CASSLTSADTQYF,TGTGCCAGCAGCTTAACGTCGGCAGATACGCAGTATTTT
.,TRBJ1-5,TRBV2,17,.,CASSELGGARSNQPQHF,TGTGCCAGCAGTGAATTGGGCGGGGCTCGTAGCAATCAGCCCCAGCATTTT
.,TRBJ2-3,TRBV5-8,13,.,CASSWSRGDTQYF,TGTGCCAGCAGCTGGTCTCGGGGAGATACGCAGTATTTT
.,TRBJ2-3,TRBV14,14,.,CASSQVGRGDTQYF,TGTGCCAGCAGCCAAGTTGGCCGAGGGGATACGCAGTATTTT
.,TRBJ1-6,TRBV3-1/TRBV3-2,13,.,CASSHSRTSSLHF,TGTGCCAGCAGCCATTCCCGTACTTCATCCCTCCACTTT